This TCR beta chain came from a study of CD8 T cells in Susac syndrome. Trimming shortened V by 1 base and J by 0 bases, and 10 bases separated the two germline ends. The CDR3 spans 16 residues. The V gene's germline CDR1 is LNHNV and CDR2 YYDKDF (reference sequence). cDNA came from around 0.5 to 1 ug RNA primed by random hexamers. Amplification of TCR beta CDR3 by immunoSEQ multiplex PCR spanned 54 Vbeta and 13 Jbeta. TCRdb used MiXCR to reprocess the immunoSEQ multiplex PCR reads, holding one entry per CDR3 protein. There are around 200,000 distinct CDR3 sequences in the sample; approximately 95% occur only once, and roughly 0.1% lies in the top ten. TCR beta sequencing was performed on blood CD8+ and CD4+ T cells. Healthy donors formed controls matched for age and sex.

Sequencing was carried out using CD4+ T cells from PBMCs. The sequence was obtained from a human donor in good health. The chain recombines TRBV15 with TRBJ2-1, with D perhaps given as TRBD1 or TRBD2 (5 bases each). CDR3: CATSRASGGSYNEQFF. CDR3 bases: TGTGCCACCAGCAGAGCCTCTGGGGGCTCCTACAATGAGCAGTTCTTC.